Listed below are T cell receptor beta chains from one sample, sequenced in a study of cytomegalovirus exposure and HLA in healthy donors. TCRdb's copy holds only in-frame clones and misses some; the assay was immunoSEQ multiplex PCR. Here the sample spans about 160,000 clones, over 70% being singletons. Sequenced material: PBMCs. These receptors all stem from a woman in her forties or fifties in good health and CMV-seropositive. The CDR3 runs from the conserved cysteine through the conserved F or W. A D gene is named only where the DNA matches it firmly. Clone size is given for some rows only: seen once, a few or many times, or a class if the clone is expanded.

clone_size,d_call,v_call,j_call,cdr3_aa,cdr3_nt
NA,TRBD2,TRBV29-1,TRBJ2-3,CSVDLGGGGTDTQYF,TGCAGCGTTGACCTCGGCGGGGGTGGCACAGATACGCAGTATTTT
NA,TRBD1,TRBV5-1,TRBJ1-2,CASSPPTGESGYTF,TGCGCCAGCAGCCCGCCGACAGGGGAGAGCGGCTACACCTTC
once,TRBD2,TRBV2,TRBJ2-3,CASTRRAGGADTQYF,TGTGCCAGCACAAGAAGAGCGGGAGGGGCAGATACGCAGTATTTT
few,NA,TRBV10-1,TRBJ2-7,CASSRGYEQYF,TGCGCCAGCAGTCGGGGATACGAGCAGTACTTC
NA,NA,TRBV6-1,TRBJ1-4,CASSGGAEKLFF,TGTGCCAGCAGTGGGGGAGCCGAAAAACTGTTTTTT
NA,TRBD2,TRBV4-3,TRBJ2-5,CASSQNREGGRARETQYF,TGCGCCAGCAGCCAAAATAGAGAGGGCGGGAGGGCCCGGGAGACCCAGTACTTC
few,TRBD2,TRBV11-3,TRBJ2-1,CASSRIAGGYNEQFF,TGTGCCAGCAGCCGTATAGCGGGGGGGTACAATGAGCAGTTCTTC
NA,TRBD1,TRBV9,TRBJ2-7,CASSATGGGYEQYF,TGTGCCAGCAGCGCCACAGGGGGTGGCTACGAGCAGTACTTC
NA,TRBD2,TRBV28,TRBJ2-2,CASRAGVNTGELFF,TGTGCCAGCAGGGCGGGAGTGAACACCGGGGAGCTGTTTTTT
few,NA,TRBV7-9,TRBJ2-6,CASSPDKSGANGLTF,TGTGCCAGCAGCCCCGACAAGTCTGGGGCCAACGGCCTGACTTTC
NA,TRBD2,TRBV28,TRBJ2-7,CASSQTSGSYEQYF,TGTGCCAGCAGTCAGACTAGCGGCTCCTACGAGCAGTACTTC
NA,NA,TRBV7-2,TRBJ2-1,CASSLGGGEGNEQFF,TGTGCCAGCAGCTTAGGCGGGGGCGAGGGCAATGAGCAGTTCTTC
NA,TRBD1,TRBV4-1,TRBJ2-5,CASSLGTGQETQYF,TGCGCCAGCAGCCTCGGGACAGGCCAAGAGACCCAGTACTTC
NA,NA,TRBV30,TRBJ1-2,CAWVGNYGYTF,TGTGCCTGGGTCGGGAACTATGGCTACACCTTC
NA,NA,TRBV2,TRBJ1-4,CASRGGRPLGEKLFF,TGTGCCAGCAGGGGGGGACGGCCGTTGGGTGAAAAACTGTTTTTT
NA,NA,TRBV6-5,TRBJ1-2,CASSHNRVGYTF,TGTGCCAGCAGTCACAACAGGGTCGGCTACACCTTC
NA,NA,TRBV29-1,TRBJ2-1,CSVLRRTYNEQFF,TGCAGCGTTCTCCGGAGGACTTACAATGAGCAGTTCTTC
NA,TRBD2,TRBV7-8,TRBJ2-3,CASSARTSGGPSSTDTQYF,TGTGCCAGCAGCGCACGCACTAGCGGGGGGCCCTCTAGCACAGATACGCAGTATTTT
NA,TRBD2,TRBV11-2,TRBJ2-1,CASSFRGSGRKNEQFF,TGTGCCAGCAGTTTCCGAGGGAGCGGGAGAAAAAATGAGCAGTTCTTC
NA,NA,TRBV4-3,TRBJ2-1,CASSQEGGGGTGSNEQFF,TGCGCCAGCAGCCAAGAAGGGGGGGGAGGAACAGGGAGCAATGAGCAGTTCTTC
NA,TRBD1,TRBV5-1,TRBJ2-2,CASSLQGIGTGELFF,TGCGCCAGCAGCTTACAGGGGATTGGTACCGGGGAGCTGTTTTTT
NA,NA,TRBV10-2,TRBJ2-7,CASRLQGSSYEQYF,TGCGCCAGCAGACTACAGGGTTCCTCCTACGAGCAGTACTTC
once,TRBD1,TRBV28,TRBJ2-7,CASRSAGGRTYEQYF,TGTGCCAGCAGGTCCGCAGGGGGCAGAACCTACGAGCAGTACTTC
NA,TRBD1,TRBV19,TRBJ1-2,CASTYDGRQGADGYTF,TGTGCCAGTACTTATGACGGAAGGCAGGGGGCTGATGGCTACACCTTC
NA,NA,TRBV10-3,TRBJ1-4,CAIGGQPRSENEKLFF,TGTGCCATCGGGGGCCAGCCGCGGTCGGAAAATGAAAAACTGTTTTTT
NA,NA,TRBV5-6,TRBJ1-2,CASSSNRVRYTF,TGTGCCAGCAGCTCTAACAGGGTTCGCTACACCTTC
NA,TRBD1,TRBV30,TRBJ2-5,CAWMGTGGRETQYF,TGTGCCTGGATGGGGACAGGGGGCCGGGAGACCCAGTACTTC
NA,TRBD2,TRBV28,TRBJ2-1,CASSSPTSGRRGEQFF,TGTGCCAGCAGTTCTCCGACTAGCGGGAGACGAGGTGAGCAGTTCTTC
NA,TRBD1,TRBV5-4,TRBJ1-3,CASSPDRPSSGNTIYF,TGTGCCAGCAGTCCGGACAGGCCGAGCTCTGGAAACACCATATATTTT
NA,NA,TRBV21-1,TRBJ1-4,CASRRPGGNEKLFF,TGTGCCAGCAGGAGGCCAGGGGGTAATGAAAAACTGTTTTTT
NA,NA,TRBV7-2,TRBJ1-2,CASSLGSYGYTF,TGTGCCAGCAGCTTAGGTAGCTATGGCTACACCTTC
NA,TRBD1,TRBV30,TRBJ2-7,CAWYGTGGDEQYF,TGTGCCTGGTACGGGACAGGGGGCGACGAGCAGTACTTC
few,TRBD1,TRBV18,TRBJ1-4,CASSPGQDNEKLFF,TGTGCCAGCTCACCGGGACAGGATAATGAAAAACTGTTTTTT
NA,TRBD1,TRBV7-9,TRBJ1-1,CASSPQGAGTEAFF,TGTGCCAGCAGCCCACAGGGGGCCGGGACTGAAGCTTTCTTT
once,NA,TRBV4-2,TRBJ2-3,CASSQEPNEFGSTDTQYF,TGTGCCAGCAGCCAAGAACCCAACGAGTTCGGGAGCACAGATACGCAGTATTTT
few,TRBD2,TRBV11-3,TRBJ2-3,CASSLGTSGGTTDTQYF,TGTGCCAGCAGCCTTGGGACTAGCGGGGGTACCACAGATACGCAGTATTTT
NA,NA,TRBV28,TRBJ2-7,CASGRHGGYEQYF,TGTGCCAGCGGTAGGCACGGGGGCTACGAGCAGTACTTC
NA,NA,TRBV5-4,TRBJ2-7,CASSLVSTYEQYF,TGTGCCAGCAGCTTGGTGTCCACCTACGAGCAGTACTTC
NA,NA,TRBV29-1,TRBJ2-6,CSVAGSSGANVLTF,TGCAGCGTCGCGGGGAGCTCTGGGGCCAACGTCCTGACTTTC
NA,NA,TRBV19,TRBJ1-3,CASSIFLDSVQNTIYF,TGTGCCAGTAGTATATTTCTAGACAGTGTACAAAACACCATATATTTT